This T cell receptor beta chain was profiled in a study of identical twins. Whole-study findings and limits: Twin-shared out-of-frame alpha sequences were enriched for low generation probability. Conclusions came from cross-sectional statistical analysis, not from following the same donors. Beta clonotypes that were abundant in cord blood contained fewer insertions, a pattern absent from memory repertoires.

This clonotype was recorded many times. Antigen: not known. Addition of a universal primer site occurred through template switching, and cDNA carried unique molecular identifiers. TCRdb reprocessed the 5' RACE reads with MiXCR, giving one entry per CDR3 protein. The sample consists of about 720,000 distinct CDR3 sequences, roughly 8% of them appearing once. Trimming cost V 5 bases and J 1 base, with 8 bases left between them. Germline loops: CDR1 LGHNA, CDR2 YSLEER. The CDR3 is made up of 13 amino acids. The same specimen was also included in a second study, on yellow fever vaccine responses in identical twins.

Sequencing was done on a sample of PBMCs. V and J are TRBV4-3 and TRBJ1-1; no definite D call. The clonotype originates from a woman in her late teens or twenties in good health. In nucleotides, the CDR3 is TGCGCCAGCAGCTCCGGATGGAACACTGAAGCTTTCTTT. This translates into CASSSGWNTEAFF.